Presented here are 23 T cell receptor beta chains from one specimen sequenced in a study of Ad26.COV2.S vaccination and SARS-CoV-2 variants. Some clones are missing from TCRdb's copy, which holds only in-frame ones; the method was immunoSEQ multiplex PCR. The profile shows about 460,000 clones, roughly 87% of them singletons. Treatment defined: around 19 received Ad26.COV2.S at low or high dose, single or two shots; several received placebo; per-sample allocation not given. At day 63 after the first vaccine or placebo injection, samples were drawn. The sample was peripheral blood, taken in a trial of Ad26.COV2.S vaccine versus placebo. The receptors were gathered from a person between 18 and 60 years old who received the Ad26.COV2.S COVID-19 vaccine or a placebo.

The rearrangement links TRBV28 to TRBJ2-6, with TRBD1 matching 10 bases. Trimming took 3 bases from V and 1 from J; bases not matched to a gene: 12. CDR3 length: 20 amino acids. Germline CDR1 MDHEN, CDR2 SYDVKM. CDR3 protein: CASSFRPLRDRGSGANVLTF. The CDR3 nucleotides read TGTGCCAGCAGTTTTAGGCCCCTGAGGGACAGGGGTTCTGGGGCCAACGTCCTGACTTTC.

The chain is built from TRBV12-5 and TRBJ2-1; TRBD1 aligns across 10 bases. CDR3 length: 15 amino acids. The V gene's germline CDR1 is LGHNT and CDR2 FRNRAP. The V segment lost 1 base and the J segment 4 bases; nucleotides outside the gene matches: 1. DNA for the CDR3: TGTGCTAGTGGTTTGGGGACAGGGGGTTACAATGAGCAGTTCTTC. As protein: CASGLGTGGYNEQFF.

V is TRBV25-1 and J is TRBJ1-2; maybe TRBD1 (5 bases). Germline loops: CDR1 MGHDK, CDR2 SYGVNS. The CDR3 runs 16 residues. V dropped 0 bases and J dropped 4 bases, with 15 bases sitting between them. The CDR3 bases are TGTGCCAGCAGTGAATATGCCCGGGGGGACGTCTATGGCTACACCTTC. It codes for CASSEYARGDVYGYTF.

The genes are TRBV7-8 and TRBJ2-1, with TRBD1 matching 7 bases. CDR1 and CDR2 (germline): SGHVS, FQNEAQ. The CDR3 is made up of 13 amino acids. V gave up 4 bases and J gave up 11 bases; unmatched junction bases: 8. For the CDR3, the DNA is TGTGCCAGCAGCTCGGCACAGGGGTCCCAGCAGTTCTTC. Its translation is CASSSAQGSQQFF. Full variable domain (outside the CDR3, taken from reference TRBV7-8 and TRBJ2-1): GAGVSQSPRYKVAKRGQDVALRCDPISGHVSLFWYQQALGQGPEFLTYFQNEAQLDKSGLPSDRFFAERPEGSVSTLKIQRTQQEDSAVYLCASSSAQGSQQFFGPGTRLTVL.

The chain uses TRBV7-2 and TRBJ2-5; a weak D match, TRBD1 (5 bases). The CDR3 is 15 residues long. CDR1 SGHTA and CDR2 FQGNSA come from the germline V gene. Trimming left V 1 base short and J 4 bases short, with 13 bases between. The CDR3 nucleotides are TGTGCCAGCAGCTTAGTGTCTCAGGGCGGAGAGACCCAGTACTTC. Protein sequence: CASSLVSQGGETQYF.

The CDR3: CASSHLGLAGGPAETQYF. The DNA of the CDR3 is TGTGCCAGCAGCCACCTAGGACTAGCGGGAGGGCCAGCCGAGACCCAGTACTTC. This sequence joins TRBV3-1 (or the pseudogene TRBV3-2) and TRBJ2-5, with 15 bases lining up with TRBD2. The CDR3 length is 18 residues. The germline gives CDR1 LGHDT, CDR2 YNNKEL (reference sequence). The V and J ends lost 3 bases and 5 bases, in that order; junction bases with no gene match: 10.

J is TRBJ2-1 and V is TRBV4-2; perhaps TRBD1 as D (6 bases). The CDR3 sequence is 14 residues long. Germline loops: CDR1 LGHNA, CDR2 YNFKEQ. Trimming took off 4 bases at V and 5 bases at J, with 12 bases between the two ends. DNA of the CDR3: TGTGCCAGCAGCCCACAGGGAATCAACAATGAGCAGTTCTTC. It translates to CASSPQGINNEQFF.

The rearrangement joins TRBV10-3 to TRBJ1-5, with D maybe TRBD1 (5 bases). CDR1 and CDR2 from the germline V gene are ENHRY and SYGVKD. Trimming removed 9 bases from V and 6 bases from J, with 15 bases in between. The CDR3 contains 13 residues. CDR3 nucleotide sequence: TGTGCCATGGGACGGGAGATAGGTCAGCCCCAGCATTTT. It is translated as CAMGREIGQPQHF.

The rearrangement links TRBV19 to TRBJ1-1; 7 nucleotides line up with TRBD1. CDR1 LNHDA and CDR2 SQIVND come from the germline V gene (reference sequence). The length of the CDR3 is 15 residues. J was trimmed by 6 bases and V by 8 bases; bases with no gene match: 15. The CDR3 is CASERATGRSAEAFF. CDR3 nucleotides: TGTGCCAGTGAGAGGGCGACAGGGCGGAGTGCTGAAGCTTTCTTT.

The J gene is TRBJ1-2, the V gene TRBV30; D might be TRBD1 (5 bases). The CDR3 has 15 residues. The germline V gene encodes CDR1 GTSNPN and CDR2 SVGIG (reference sequence). The ends were cut back, 3 bases at V and 2 bases at J, with 16 bases in the middle. The CDR3 sequence is CAWRGQLGENYGYTF. The CDR3 nucleotides read TGTGCCTGGAGAGGTCAGTTAGGGGAGAACTATGGCTACACCTTC.

The chain recombines TRBV28 with TRBJ1-1, with D maybe TRBD1 (5 bases). The germline CDR1 and CDR2 sequences are MDHEN and SYDVKM. The V and J ends lost 6 bases and 4 bases respectively, with 15 bases between them. The CDR3 sequence is 14 residues long. CDR3 coding DNA: TGTGCCAGCAGCTTGACAGCGGGGGGCACTGAAGCTTTCTTT. It is translated as CASSLTAGGTEAFF.

This chain connects TRBV15 to TRBJ1-1, with D unresolved. Germline V gene data show CDR1 as LNHNV and CDR2 as YYDKDF (reference sequence). V was clipped by 5 bases and J by 7 bases, with 17 bases between them. The CDR3 extends over 14 amino acids. The CDR3: CATSGELDANEAFF. CDR3 bases: TGTGCCACCAGCGGGGAGCTGGACGCGAATGAAGCTTTCTTT.

V and J are TRBV7-3 and TRBJ2-7, with D tentatively TRBD1 or TRBD2 (6 bases each). Germline V gene sequence: CDR1 SGHTA, CDR2 FQGTGA. The CDR3 extends over 16 amino acids. Trimming left V 0 bases short and J 3 bases short, with 15 bases between. The CDR3 loop is CASSLTGGTRNYEQYF. The DNA for the CDR3 is TGTGCCAGCAGCTTAACAGGCGGGACACGGAACTACGAGCAGTACTTC.

The V call is TRBV27, the J call TRBJ1-2, with a possible D match to TRBD1 (5 bases). The CDR3 length is 19 residues. The germline V gene encodes CDR1 MNHEY and CDR2 SMNVEV (reference sequence). The germline V and J ends were trimmed by 6 bases and 7 bases, with 33 bases remaining between them. CDR3 residues: CASSFTPPRGGVASSGYTF. The CDR3 coding sequence is TGTGCCAGCAGCTTCACCCCTCCAAGGGGCGGGGTTGCGTCTAGTGGCTACACCTTC.

Worth noting for this clone: Within the sample, other DNA sequences also encode this same CDR3. This chain joins TRBV6-5 and TRBJ1-5; no clear D. Germline CDR1 and CDR2: MNHEY and SVGAGI. This CDR3 has 13 amino acids. V was shortened by 6 bases and J by 0 bases, with 6 bases between the two germline ends. For the CDR3, the DNA is TGTGCCAGCAGCCGGAATAGCAATCAGCCCCAGCATTTT. Protein product: CASSRNSNQPQHF.

The rearrangement links TRBV5-1 to TRBJ2-1; D remains ambiguous. The CDR3 has 13 amino acids. V was shortened by 1 base and J by 7 bases, with 9 bases between the two germline ends. The germline V gene encodes CDR1 SGHRS and CDR2 YFSETQ. CDR3 region: CASSLIERNEQFF. CDR3 bases: TGCGCCAGCAGCTTGATCGAAAGGAATGAGCAGTTCTTC.

Worth noting for this clone: This specimen includes other DNA sequences encoding the same CDR3. This rearrangement joins TRBV30 to TRBJ1-2, with 7 bases matching TRBD1. Germline V gene lookup returns CDR1 GTSNPN and CDR2 SVGIG (reference sequence). The length of the CDR3 is 13 residues. Trimming at V came to 0 bases and at J to 5 bases, leaving 3 bases not matched to a gene. The CDR3: CAWSVQGGYGYTF. The CDR3 nucleotides are TGTGCCTGGAGTGTTCAGGGGGGGTATGGCTACACCTTC.

This clone was counted a single time. The V gene is TRBV20-1, the J gene TRBJ1-1; D may be TRBD1 (5 bases). The CDR3 sequence is 10 residues long. Germline V lookup: CDR1 DFQATT, CDR2 SNEGSKA (reference sequence). Deletions cut 6 bases from V and 11 bases from J, with 13 bases between. CDR3 DNA: TGCAGTGCAGGGACCGCCGGTGCTTTCTTT. Protein: CSAGTAGAFF.

The chain recombines TRBV11-2 with TRBJ2-7; perhaps TRBD2 as D (5 bases). The CDR3 runs 17 residues. With 5 bases removed from V and 3 bases from J, the gap between germline ends came to 23 bases. Germline assignment: CDR1 SGHAT and CDR2 FQNNGV. The CDR3 nucleotides are TGTGCCAGCAGCGCACTAGGACGCACAGCGACTGGCTACGAGCAGTACTTC. This codes for CASSALGRTATGYEQYF.

The chain links TRBV7-9 to TRBJ2-6; D is perhaps TRBD1 (5 bases). CDR1 and CDR2 (germline): SEHNR, FQNEAQ (reference sequence). V lost 2 bases, J lost 1 base, and 9 bases lay in between. This CDR3 is 16 amino acids long. CDR3 bases: TGTGCCAGCAGCTTAACAGGTCAATCTGGGGCCAACGTCCTGACTTTC. Translated: CASSLTGQSGANVLTF.

The gene calls are TRBV10-3 and TRBJ2-5, with 9 bases lining up with TRBD1. J was trimmed by 4 bases and V by 0 bases; bases with no gene match: 3. Germline V lookup: CDR1 ENHRY, CDR2 SYGVKD. CDR3 length equals 15 residues. CDR3 in DNA: TGTGCCATCAGTGAGTCACCGGGACAGGGAGAGACCCAGTACTTC. It yields the protein CAISESPGQGETQYF.

The chain employs TRBV27 and TRBJ1-4, with D possibly being TRBD1 (5 bases). This CDR3 is built from 14 residues. The V end was cut by 2 bases, the J end by 7 bases, with 11 bases between. Germline lookup yields CDR1 MNHEY and CDR2 SMNVEV (reference sequence). CDR3 DNA: TGTGCCAGCAGTTTAGGGGCAGCTCCTGAAAAACTGTTTTTT. It translates to CASSLGAAPEKLFF.

The chain couples TRBV7-9 to TRBJ2-5; D is uncertain. CDR3 length: 14 residues. V gave up 7 bases and J gave up 2 bases, with 14 bases separating them. The germline CDR1 and CDR2 sequences are SEHNR and FQNEAQ (reference sequence). The CDR3 bases are TGTGCCAGCACGGTCGTGTCCAGACAAGAGACCCAGTACTTC. As protein: CASTVVSRQETQYF.